The T cell receptor beta chain under discussion was sequenced for a study of blood T cells in healthy people across ages. Looking at the study overall: When template switching was applied, about one barcoded beta molecule was captured per two T cells.

A sample-barcoded 5' primer and a J-beta primer mix were used in a second PCR of roughly 7 to 11 cycles. From the 5' RACE reads, TCRdb called clonotypes with MiXCR, one entry per CDR3 protein. Of hundreds of thousands of distinct CDR3 sequences in the sample, approximately 50% were seen once. Trimming pared 5 bases from V and 6 bases from J, leaving 14 bases between. Germline V CDR1 and CDR2: MNHNS, SASEGT. This CDR3 has 13 amino acids. Findings of the study overall: Per million T cells, TCR beta diversity dropped about linearly as age rose. One million T cells yielded diversity estimates that were considered underestimates. A conclusive naive versus antigen-experienced comparison was prevented by the unsorted PBMCs.

The sample holds one count of this clonotype. The antigen is unknown. Sequences were obtained from blood. The gene calls are TRBV6-1 and TRBJ2-7, with D possibly matching TRBD1 (5 bases). The receptor was isolated from a woman aged 60-70 years in good health. The DNA of the CDR3 is TGTGCCAGCAGTCCAGGGATCCTCTCCGAGCAGTACTTC. Encoded protein: CASSPGILSEQYF.